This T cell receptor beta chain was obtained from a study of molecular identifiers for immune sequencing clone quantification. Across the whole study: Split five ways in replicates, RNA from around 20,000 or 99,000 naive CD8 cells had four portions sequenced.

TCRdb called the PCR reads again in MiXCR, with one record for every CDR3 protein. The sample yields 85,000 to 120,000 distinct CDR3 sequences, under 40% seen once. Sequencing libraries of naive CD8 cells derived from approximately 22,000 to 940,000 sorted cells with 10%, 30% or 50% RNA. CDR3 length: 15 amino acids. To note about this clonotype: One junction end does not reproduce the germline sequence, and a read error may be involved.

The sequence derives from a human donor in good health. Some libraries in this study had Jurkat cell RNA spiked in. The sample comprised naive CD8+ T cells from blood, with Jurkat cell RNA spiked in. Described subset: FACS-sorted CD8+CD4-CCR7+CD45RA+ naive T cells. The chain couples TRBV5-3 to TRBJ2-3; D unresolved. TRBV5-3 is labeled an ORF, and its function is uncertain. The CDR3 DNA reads TGTGCCAGCAGCTTTTGGGTTAGGGATACAGATACGCAGTATTTT. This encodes CASSFWVRDTDTQYF.